This T cell receptor (beta chain) was recorded in a study of blood T cell repertoires in COVID-19. Study-level information: Specimens from acute and convalescent COVID-19 originated in the United States, Italy and Spain.

This table comes from immunoSEQ multiplex PCR, and its TCRdb copy is limited to in-frame clones, with some not included. This table has about 69,000 clones, more than 75% appearing once. The ends were cut back, 0 bases at V and 2 bases at J, with 11 bases in the middle. This CDR3 has 17 residues. CDR1 and CDR2 from the germline V gene are MNHEY and SMNVEV (reference sequence). Seattle-derived patients entered the study during active infection and were followed longitudinally. This chain uses TRBV27 with TRBJ2-6; D possibly corresponds to TRBD2 (5 bases). The clonotype originates from a man aged 40-49 years with COVID-19, enrolled during active disease. The sample comprised peripheral blood. The CDR3 is CASSLSNSGTGANVLTF. CDR3 in DNA: TGTGCCAGCAGTTTATCGAATTCGGGGACTGGGGCCAACGTCCTGACTTTC.